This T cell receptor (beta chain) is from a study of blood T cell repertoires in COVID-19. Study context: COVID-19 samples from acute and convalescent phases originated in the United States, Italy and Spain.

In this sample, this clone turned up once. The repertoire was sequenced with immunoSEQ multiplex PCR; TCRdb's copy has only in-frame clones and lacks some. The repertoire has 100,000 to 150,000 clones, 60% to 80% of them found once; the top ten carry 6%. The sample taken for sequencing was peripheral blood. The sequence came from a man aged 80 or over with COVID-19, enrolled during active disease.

The CDR3 loop is CASSFTSGGTDTQYF. CDR3 sequence (DNA): TGTGCCAGCAGTTTTACTAGCGGGGGCACAGATACGCAGTATTTT. This sequence joins TRBV27 and TRBJ2-3, with 10 bases that match TRBD2. This CDR3 spans 15 amino acids. The J segment lost 1 base and the V segment lost 3 bases, leaving 1 base of the junction unmatched. Germline loops: CDR1 MNHEY, CDR2 SMNVEV (reference sequence).